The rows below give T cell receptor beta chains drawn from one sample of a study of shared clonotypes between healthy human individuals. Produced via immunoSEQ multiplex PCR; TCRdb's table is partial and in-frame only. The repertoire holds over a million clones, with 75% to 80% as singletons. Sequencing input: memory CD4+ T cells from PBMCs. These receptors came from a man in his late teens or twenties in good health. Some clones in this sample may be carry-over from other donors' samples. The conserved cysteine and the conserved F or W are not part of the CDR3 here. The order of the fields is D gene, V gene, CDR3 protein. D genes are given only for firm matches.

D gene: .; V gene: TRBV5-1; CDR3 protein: ASHRGTSFSYEQY
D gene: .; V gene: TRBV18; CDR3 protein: ASSPRREREKLF
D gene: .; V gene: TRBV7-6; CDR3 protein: ASSPHTDTQY
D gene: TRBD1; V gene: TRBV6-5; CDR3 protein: ASRDREEVYT
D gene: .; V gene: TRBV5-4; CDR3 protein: ASSVDSNQPQH
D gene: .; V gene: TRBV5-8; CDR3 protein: ASSSAKIWTGNTEAF
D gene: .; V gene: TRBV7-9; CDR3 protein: ASTKAQTQY
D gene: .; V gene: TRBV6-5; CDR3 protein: ASSYVRGSDTQY
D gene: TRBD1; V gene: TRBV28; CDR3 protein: ASRTGGAGLTDTQY
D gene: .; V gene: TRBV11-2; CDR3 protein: ASSLDGVTYNEQF
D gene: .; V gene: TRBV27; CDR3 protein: ASSLQGGGSTDTQY
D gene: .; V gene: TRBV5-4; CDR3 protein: ASSLGQARTDTQY
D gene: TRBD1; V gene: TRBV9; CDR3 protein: ASSRGPNEKLF
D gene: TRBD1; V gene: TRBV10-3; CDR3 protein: AISPTGGREQY
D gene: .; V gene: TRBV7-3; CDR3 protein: ASSQPRADPMRTEQF
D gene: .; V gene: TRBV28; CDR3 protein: ASSAFTGLENIQY
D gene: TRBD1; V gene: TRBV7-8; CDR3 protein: ASSPARGPLRDTGELF
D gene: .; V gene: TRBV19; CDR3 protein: ASGGSELAWNEQF
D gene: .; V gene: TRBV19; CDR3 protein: ASSSSQRRTEAF
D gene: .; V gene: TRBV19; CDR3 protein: ASSLVVRDAYEQY
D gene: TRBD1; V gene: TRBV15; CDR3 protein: ATSRVDRNQPQH
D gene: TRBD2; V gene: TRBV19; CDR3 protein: ASSIGGGLAGFNEQF
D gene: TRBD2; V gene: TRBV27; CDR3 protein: ASSLGLAEINRGPDTQY
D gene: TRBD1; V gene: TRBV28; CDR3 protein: ASSLAQGDPSREQY
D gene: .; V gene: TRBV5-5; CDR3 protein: ASSRTAFYEQY
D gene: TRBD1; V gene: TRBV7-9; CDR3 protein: ASSVQGGRNEQF
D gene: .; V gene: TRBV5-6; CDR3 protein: ASSLEVGNYGYT